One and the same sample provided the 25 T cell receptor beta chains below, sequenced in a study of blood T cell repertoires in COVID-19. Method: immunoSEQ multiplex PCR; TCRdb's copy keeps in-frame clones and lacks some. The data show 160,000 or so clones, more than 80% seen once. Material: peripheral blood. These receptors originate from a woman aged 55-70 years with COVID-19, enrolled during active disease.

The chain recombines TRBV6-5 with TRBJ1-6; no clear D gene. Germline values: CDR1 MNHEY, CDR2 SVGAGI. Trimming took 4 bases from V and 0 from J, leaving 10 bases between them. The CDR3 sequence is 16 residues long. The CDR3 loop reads CASSWRASSYNSPLHF. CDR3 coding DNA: TGTGCCAGCAGTTGGAGGGCGAGCTCCTATAATTCACCCCTCCACTTT.

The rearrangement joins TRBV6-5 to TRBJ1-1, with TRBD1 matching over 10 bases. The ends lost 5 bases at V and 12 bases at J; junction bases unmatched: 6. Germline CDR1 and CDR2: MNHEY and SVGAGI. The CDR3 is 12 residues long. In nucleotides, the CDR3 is TGTGCCAGCAGTAAGGGACAGGGGAAATCTTTCTTT. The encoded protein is CASSKGQGKSFF.

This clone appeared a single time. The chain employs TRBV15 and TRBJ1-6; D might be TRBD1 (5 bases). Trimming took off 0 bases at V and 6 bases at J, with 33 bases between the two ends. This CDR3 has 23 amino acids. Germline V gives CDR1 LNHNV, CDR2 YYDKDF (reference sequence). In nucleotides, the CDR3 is TGTGCCACCAGCAGAGATAGATGGGGTCCCGACCCAGGGCGGGACGGAGTTAATTCACCCCTCCACTTT. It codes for CATSRDRWGPDPGRDGVNSPLHF.

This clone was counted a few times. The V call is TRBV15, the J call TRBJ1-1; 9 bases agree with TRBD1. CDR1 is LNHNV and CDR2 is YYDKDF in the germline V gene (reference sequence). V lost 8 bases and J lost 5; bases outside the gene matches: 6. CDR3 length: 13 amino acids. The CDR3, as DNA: TGTGCCACCTCCGACAGGGGGGGGACTGAAGCTTTCTTT. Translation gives CATSDRGGTEAFF.

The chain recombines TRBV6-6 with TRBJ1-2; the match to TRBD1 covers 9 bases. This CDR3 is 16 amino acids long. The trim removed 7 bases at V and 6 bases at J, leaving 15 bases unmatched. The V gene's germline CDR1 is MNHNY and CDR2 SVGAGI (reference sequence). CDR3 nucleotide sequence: TGTGCCAGCATCAATAAATCTTCGGACAGGGGTAATGGCTACACCTTC. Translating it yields CASINKSSDRGNGYTF.

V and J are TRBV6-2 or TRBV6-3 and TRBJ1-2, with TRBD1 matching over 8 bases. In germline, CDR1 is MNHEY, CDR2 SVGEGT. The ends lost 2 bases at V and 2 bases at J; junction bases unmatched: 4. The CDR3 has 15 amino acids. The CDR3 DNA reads TGTGCCAGCAGTTACCGGGACAGGAGGAACTATGGCTACACCTTC. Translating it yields CASSYRDRRNYGYTF.

The CDR3 DNA is TGTGCCCCCACCCGGGGCTATGGCTACACCTTC. Residues: CAPTRGYGYTF. This chain uses TRBV19 with TRBJ1-2; D gene unclear. The length of the CDR3 is 11 residues. With 11 bases removed from V and 4 bases from J, the gap between germline ends came to 11 bases. From germline, CDR1 is LNHDA and CDR2 SQIVND (reference sequence).

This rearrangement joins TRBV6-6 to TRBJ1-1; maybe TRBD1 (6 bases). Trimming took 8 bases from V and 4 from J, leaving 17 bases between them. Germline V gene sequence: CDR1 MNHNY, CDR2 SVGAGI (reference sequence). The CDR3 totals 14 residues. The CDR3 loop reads CASHLAGVFTEAFF. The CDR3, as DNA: TGTGCCAGCCACCTTGCAGGGGTTTTCACTGAAGCTTTCTTT.

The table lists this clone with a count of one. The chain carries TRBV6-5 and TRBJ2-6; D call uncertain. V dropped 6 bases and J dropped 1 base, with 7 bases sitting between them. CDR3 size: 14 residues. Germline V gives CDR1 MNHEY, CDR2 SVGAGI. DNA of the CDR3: TGTGCCAGCAGGCAGGCTTCTGGGGCCAACGTCCTGACTTTC. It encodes CASRQASGANVLTF.

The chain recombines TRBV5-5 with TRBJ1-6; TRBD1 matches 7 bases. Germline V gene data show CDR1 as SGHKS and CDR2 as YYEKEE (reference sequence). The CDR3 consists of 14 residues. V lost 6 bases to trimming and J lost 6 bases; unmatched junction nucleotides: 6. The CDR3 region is CASTSGTANSPLHF. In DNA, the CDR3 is TGTGCCAGCACCTCGGGGACAGCTAATTCACCCCTCCACTTT.

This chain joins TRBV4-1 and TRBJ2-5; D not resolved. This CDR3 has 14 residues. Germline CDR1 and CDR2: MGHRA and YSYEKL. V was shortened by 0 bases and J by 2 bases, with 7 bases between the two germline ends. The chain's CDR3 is CASSQDRQQETQYF. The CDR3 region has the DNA TGCGCCAGCAGCCAAGACCGACAACAAGAGACCCAGTACTTC.

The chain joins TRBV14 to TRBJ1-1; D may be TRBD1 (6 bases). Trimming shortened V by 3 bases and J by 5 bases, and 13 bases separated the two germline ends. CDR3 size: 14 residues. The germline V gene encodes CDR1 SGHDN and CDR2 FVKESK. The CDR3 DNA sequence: TGTGCCAGCAGCCACAGGGGCCTGGGTACTGAAGCTTTCTTT. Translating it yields CASSHRGLGTEAFF.

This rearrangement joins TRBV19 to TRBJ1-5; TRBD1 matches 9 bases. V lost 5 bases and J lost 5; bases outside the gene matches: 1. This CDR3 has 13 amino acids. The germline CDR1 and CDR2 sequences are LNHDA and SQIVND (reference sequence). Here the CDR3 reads CASSGTGYQPQHF. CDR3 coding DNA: TGTGCCAGTAGTGGGACAGGGTATCAGCCCCAGCATTTT.

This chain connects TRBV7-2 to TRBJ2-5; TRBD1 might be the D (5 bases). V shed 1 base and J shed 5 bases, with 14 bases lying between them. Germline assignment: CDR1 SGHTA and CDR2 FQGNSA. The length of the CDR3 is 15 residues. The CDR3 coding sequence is TGTGCCAGCAGCTTAGGCAACAGGCACGGGGAGACCCAGTACTTC. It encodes CASSLGNRHGETQYF.

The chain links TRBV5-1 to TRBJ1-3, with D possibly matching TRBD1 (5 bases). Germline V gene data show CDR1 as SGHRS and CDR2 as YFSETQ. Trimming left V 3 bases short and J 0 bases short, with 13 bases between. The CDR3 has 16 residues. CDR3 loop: CASSWDSVSSGNTIYF. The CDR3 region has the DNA TGCGCCAGCAGCTGGGACTCCGTATCCTCTGGAAACACCATATATTTT.

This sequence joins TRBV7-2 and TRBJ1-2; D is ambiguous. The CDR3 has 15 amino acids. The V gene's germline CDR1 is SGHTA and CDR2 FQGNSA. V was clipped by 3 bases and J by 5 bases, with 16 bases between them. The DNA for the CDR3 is TGTGCCAGCAGCTTCGCGGGTGACCCACTATATGGCTACACCTTC. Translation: CASSFAGDPLYGYTF.

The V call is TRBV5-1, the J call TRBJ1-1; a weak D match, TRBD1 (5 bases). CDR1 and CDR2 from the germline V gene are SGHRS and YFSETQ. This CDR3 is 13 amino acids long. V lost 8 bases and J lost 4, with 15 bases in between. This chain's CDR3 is CASQTDPRTEAFF. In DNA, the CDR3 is TGCGCCAGTCAGACAGACCCCCGCACTGAAGCTTTCTTT.

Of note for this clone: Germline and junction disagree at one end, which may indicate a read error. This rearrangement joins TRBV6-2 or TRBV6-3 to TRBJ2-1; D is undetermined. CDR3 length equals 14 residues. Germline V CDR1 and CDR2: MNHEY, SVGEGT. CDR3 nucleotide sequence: TGTGCCAGCAGTTACGACCTAAACTACGATGAGCAGTTCTTC. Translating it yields CASSYDLNYDEQFF.

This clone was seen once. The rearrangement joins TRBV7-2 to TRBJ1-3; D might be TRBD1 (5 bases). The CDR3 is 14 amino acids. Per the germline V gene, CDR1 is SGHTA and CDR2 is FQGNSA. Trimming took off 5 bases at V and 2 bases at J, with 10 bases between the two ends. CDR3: CASSPGIAGNTIYF. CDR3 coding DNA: TGTGCCAGCAGCCCAGGGATAGCTGGAAACACCATATATTTT.

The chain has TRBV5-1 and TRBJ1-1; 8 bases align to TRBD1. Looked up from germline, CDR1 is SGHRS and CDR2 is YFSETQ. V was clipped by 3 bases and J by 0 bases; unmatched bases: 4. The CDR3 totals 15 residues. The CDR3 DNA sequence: TGCGCCAGCAGCTCCGGACAGGGAATGAACACTGAAGCTTTCTTT. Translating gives CASSSGQGMNTEAFF. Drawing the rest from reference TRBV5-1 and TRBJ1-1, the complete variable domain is KAGVTQTPRYLIKTRGQQVTLSCSPISGHRSVSWYQQTPGQGLQFLFEYFSETQRNKGNFPGRFSGRQFSNSRSEMNVSTLELGDSALYLCASSSGQGMNTEAFFGQGTRLTVV.

The CDR3 here is CASSRLGGTEAFF. The CDR3 DNA sequence: TGTGCCAGCAGTCGACTCGGGGGGACTGAAGCTTTCTTT. The chain recombines TRBV6-5 with TRBJ1-1, with D tentatively TRBD1 (5 bases). The V end was cut by 5 bases, the J end by 5 bases, with 12 bases between. This CDR3 has 13 amino acids. Per germline, CDR1 MNHEY and CDR2 SVGAGI.

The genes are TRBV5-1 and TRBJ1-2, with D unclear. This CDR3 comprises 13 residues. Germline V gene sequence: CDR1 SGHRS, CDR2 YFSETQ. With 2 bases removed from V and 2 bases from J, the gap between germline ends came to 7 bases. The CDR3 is CASSLQRNYGYTF. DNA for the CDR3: TGCGCCAGCAGCTTACAGAGAAACTATGGCTACACCTTC.

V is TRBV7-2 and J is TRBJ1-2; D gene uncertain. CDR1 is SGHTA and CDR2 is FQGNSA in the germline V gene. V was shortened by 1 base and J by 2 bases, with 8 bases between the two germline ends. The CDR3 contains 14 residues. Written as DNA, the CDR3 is TGTGCCAGCAGCTTAGAGTCAGGCAACTATGGCTACACCTTC. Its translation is CASSLESGNYGYTF.

The CDR3 DNA reads TGCGCCAGCAGTTCCGGGGGTGGTGGCAATCAGCCCCAGCATTTT. The encoded protein is CASSSGGGGNQPQHF. The chain couples TRBV23-1 to TRBJ1-5; a weak D match, TRBD1 (5 bases). TRBV23-1 is placed among ORFs of uncertain function. V was pared by 5 bases and J by 2 bases, with 13 bases between. The CDR3 is 15 amino acids.

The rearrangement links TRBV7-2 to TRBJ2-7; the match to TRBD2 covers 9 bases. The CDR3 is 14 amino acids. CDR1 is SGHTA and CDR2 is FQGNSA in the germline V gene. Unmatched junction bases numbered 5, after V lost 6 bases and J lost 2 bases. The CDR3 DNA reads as TGTGCCAGCAGTAGTAGCGGGGGACCCTACGAGCAGTACTTC. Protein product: CASSSSGGPYEQYF. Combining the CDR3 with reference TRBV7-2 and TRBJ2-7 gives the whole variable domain GAGVSQSPSNKVTEKGKDVELRCDPISGHTALYWYRQSLGQGLEFLIYFQGNSAPDKSGLPSDRFSAERTGGSVSTLTIQRTQQEDSAVYLCASSSSGGPYEQYFGPGTRLTVT.